This T cell receptor beta chain was retrieved from a study of shared clonotypes between healthy human individuals. Study-level findings and limits: Naive subsets generally had larger estimated richness than memory subsets.

This clone was observed a few times. The target antigen is unknown. All donors qualified as healthy HIV-negative adults and had experienced no recent acute infections or vaccinations. Every donor was a Caucasian adult from Nashville, Tennessee. Trimming cost V 3 bases and J 4 bases; bases outside gene matches: 6. This CDR3 region has 14 residues. Germline CDR1 reads SQVTM; CDR2 reads ANQGSEA. Measured with immunoSEQ multiplex PCR; TCRdb has only the in-frame clones, and not every one. Altogether around 1.1 million clones are present, approximately 80% being singletons, with the ten largest covering 0.89%.

The rearrangement uses TRBV29-1 and TRBJ2-3; 8 bases match TRBD2. Sample: memory CD4+ T cells from PBMCs. Described subset: CD45RA-negative fraction. The sequence was obtained from a man aged 18 to 29 in good health. Some clones in this sample may be carry-over from other donors' samples. The CDR3 bases are TGCAGCGTTGACGAGACTAGCGCCCCAGATACGCAGTATTTT. Protein sequence: CSVDETSAPDTQYF.